Below are 30 T cell receptor beta chains sequenced from a single sample in a study of early T cells in non-severe SARS-CoV-2 infection. From the 5' RACE reads, TCRdb called clonotypes with MiXCR, one entry per CDR3 protein. The sample consists of under 40,000 distinct CDR3 sequences, 5.8% of them appearing once. Sample: whole blood. All receptors come from an adult who was a healthcare worker with PCR-confirmed SARS-CoV-2 infection or an uninfected control (not recorded which).

Many counts were recorded for this clonotype. The CDR3 DNA reads as TGCAGCGCAGAAGGATGGGGCAGCGAGCAGTACTTC. Protein sequence: CSAEGWGSEQYF. V usage is TRBV29-1 and J usage is TRBJ2-7; TRBD1 is a possible D gene (5 bases). The CDR3 is 12 residues long. With 7 bases removed from V and 6 bases from J, the gap between germline ends came to 16 bases. The V gene's germline CDR1 is SQVTM and CDR2 ANQGSEA.

This clonotype showed up many times. CDR3 protein: CSASDANTGELFF. The CDR3 DNA reads TGCAGTGCTTCAGACGCGAACACCGGGGAGCTGTTTTTT. This chain uses TRBV20-1 with TRBJ2-2; D uncertain. Trimming shortened V by 5 bases and J by 0 bases, and 7 bases separated the two germline ends. Germline CDR1 DFQATT, CDR2 SNEGSKA (reference sequence). The CDR3 sequence is 13 residues long.

This clonotype was seen repeatedly, ten times or more. The chain combines TRBV3-1 with TRBJ2-6; TRBD1 agrees at 10 bases. With V trimmed by 3 bases and J by 0 bases, 14 bases remained unmatched. Germline V CDR1 and CDR2: LGHDT, YNNKEL (reference sequence). CDR3 length: 21 amino acids. This CDR3 reads CASSHLLRTGGRNSGANVLTF. The CDR3 DNA sequence: TGTGCCAGCAGCCACCTCCTACGGACAGGGGGTCGGAACTCTGGGGCCAACGTCCTGACTTTC.

This clonotype has ten or more counts. The germline gene is not matched at one end of the junction; a read error may be the cause. The rearrangement uses TRBV7-6 and TRBJ2-2, with 7 bases aligning to TRBD2. This CDR3 has 15 amino acids. Germline V gene lookup returns CDR1 SGHVS and CDR2 FNYEAQ. This chain's CDR3 is CANSPVGGTNGELFF. CDR3 in DNA: TGTGCCAACAGCCCCGTCGGGGGGACGAACGGGGAGCTGTTTTTT.

This clonotype was detected many times. V usage is TRBV29-1 and J usage is TRBJ2-3; 11 bases agree with TRBD1. V was pared by 1 base and J by 3 bases, with 6 bases of the junction left unmatched. Germline V gene lookup returns CDR1 SQVTM and CDR2 ANQGSEA. This CDR3 spans 16 amino acids. CDR3 coding DNA: TGCAGCGTTGAAGGGGGACAGGGGGGTTGGACAGATACGCAGTATTTT. As protein: CSVEGGQGGWTDTQYF.

This clonotype was recorded at least ten times. The rearrangement joins TRBV5-1 to TRBJ2-1, with D unclear. The CDR3 loop spans 15 amino acids. V was pared by 0 bases and J by 0 bases, with 7 bases between. Germline V gives CDR1 SGHRS, CDR2 YFSETQ. The CDR3 is CASSLESGSYNEQFF. The CDR3 DNA is TGCGCCAGCAGCTTGGAGTCCGGCTCCTACAATGAGCAGTTCTTC. The whole variable domain, remainder taken from reference TRBV5-1 and TRBJ2-1, is KAGVTQTPRYLIKTRGQQVTLSCSPISGHRSVSWYQQTPGQGLQFLFEYFSETQRNKGNFPGRFSGRQFSNSRSEMNVSTLELGDSALYLCASSLESGSYNEQFFGPGTRLTVL.

This clonotype showed up just a few times. The genes are TRBV29-1 and TRBJ1-1; D may be TRBD1 (5 bases). With 4 bases removed from V and 1 base from J, the gap between germline ends came to 16 bases. Germline values: CDR1 SQVTM, CDR2 ANQGSEA. This CDR3 spans 15 amino acids. The CDR3 nucleotides read TGCAGCGTTGCCCCACCGTCAGGGTGGAACACTGAAGCTTTCTTT. Its translation is CSVAPPSGWNTEAFF.

V is TRBV7-6 and J is TRBJ1-2, with a weak D call TRBD1 (5 bases). The V and J ends lost 5 bases and 8 bases respectively, with 15 bases between them. CDR1 and CDR2 (germline): SGHVS, FNYEAQ. The CDR3 has 13 residues. CDR3 residues: CASSPRRGSGYTF. CDR3 nucleotide sequence: TGTGCCAGCAGCCCGCGAAGGGGTAGCGGCTACACCTTC.

The table lists this clonotype with many counts. V usage is TRBV2 and J usage is TRBJ1-6; a weak D match, TRBD1 (6 bases). The length of the CDR3 is 15 residues. Germline CDR1 is SNHLY and CDR2 is FYNNEI. The V gene lost 6 bases and the J gene lost 10 bases, with 19 bases spanning the gap. CDR3 sequence: CASRATGIWRSPLHF. CDR3 nucleotides: TGTGCCAGCAGGGCCACAGGGATATGGCGCTCACCCCTCCACTTT.

This clonotype was detected ten times or more. The rearrangement joins TRBV6-6 to TRBJ2-7, with D tentatively TRBD1 (6 bases). The CDR3 sequence is 18 residues long. V shed 2 bases and J shed 4 bases, with 24 bases lying between them. Germline CDR1 reads MNHNY; CDR2 reads SVGAGI (reference sequence). The CDR3 loop is CASSYNPFVTGAGYEQYF. In nucleotides, the CDR3 is TGTGCCAGCAGTTACAACCCATTCGTGACAGGCGCAGGGTACGAGCAGTACTTC.

This clonotype was recorded many times. The J gene is TRBJ1-4, the V gene TRBV20-1; D gene unclear. This CDR3 contains 14 residues. CDR1 is DFQATT and CDR2 is SNEGSKA in the germline V gene (reference sequence). V was pared by 0 bases and J by 8 bases, with 13 bases between. The CDR3 here is CSARDRPRREKLFF. The CDR3 nucleotides are TGCAGTGCTAGAGATCGCCCCCGGAGGGAAAAACTGTTTTTT.

This clonotype was seen repeatedly, ten times or more. V is TRBV10-3 and J is TRBJ2-7; 9 bases fit TRBD1. V dropped 6 bases and J dropped 6; count of bases not matched to a gene: 3. The CDR3 consists of 12 residues. CDR1 is ENHRY, CDR2 SYGVKD, per germline. The CDR3 DNA reads TGTGCCATCAGCCGACAGGGGGGCGAGCAGTACTTC. This gives the protein CAISRQGGEQYF.

At least ten counts were recorded for this clonotype. The V gene is TRBV12-3 or TRBV12-4, the J gene TRBJ1-1; D perhaps matches TRBD1 (5 bases). Deletions cut 3 bases from V and 5 bases from J, with 19 bases between. The CDR3 length is 16 residues. In nucleotides, the CDR3 is TGTGCCAGCAGTTTGACCCCAGGGATAAAGGGAACTGAAGCTTTCTTT. It translates to CASSLTPGIKGTEAFF.

This clonotype showed up many times. The genes are TRBV7-8 and TRBJ1-2, with D tentatively TRBD1 (6 bases). Trimming cost V 3 bases and J 6 bases, with 11 bases left between them. The CDR3 spans 13 residues. Germline CDR1 is SGHVS and CDR2 is FQNEAQ. The CDR3 region is CASSLEGVDGYTF. In nucleotides, the CDR3 is TGTGCCAGCAGCTTGGAGGGGGTGGATGGCTACACCTTC.

By share of the sample, this clonotype is medium-sized. The chain is built from TRBV6-5 and TRBJ2-1, with TRBD2 matching 9 bases. CDR3 length: 13 residues. J gave up 9 bases and V 5 bases, and 5 bases lay outside the gene matches. Germline CDR1 is MNHEY and CDR2 is SVGAGI. As DNA, the CDR3 is TGTGCCAGCAGTCCCATTAGCGGGGGTGAGCAGTTCTTC. Its protein is CASSPISGGEQFF.

This clonotype was detected many times. V and J are TRBV2 and TRBJ2-1, with D possibly TRBD1 on 6 matching bases. Trimming stripped 5 bases from V and 7 bases from J, with 18 bases between. Germline assignment: CDR1 SNHLY and CDR2 FYNNEI. The CDR3 spans 15 residues. CDR3 region: CASSTQGPGKNEQFF. CDR3 in DNA: TGTGCCAGCAGTACACAGGGTCCCGGGAAGAATGAGCAGTTCTTC.

This clonotype was observed many times. The CDR3 nucleotides are TGTGCCATCAGTGAGCGGCTAGCGGGAGCCCATGAGCAGTTCTTC. Translating it yields CAISERLAGAHEQFF. The rearrangement uses TRBV10-3 and TRBJ2-1; TRBD2 aligns across 10 bases. Trimming at V came to 2 bases and at J to 8 bases, leaving 6 bases not matched to a gene. The germline V gene encodes CDR1 ENHRY and CDR2 SYGVKD. The CDR3 is 15 amino acids.

V and J are TRBV7-3 and TRBJ2-3; D is undetermined. Looked up from germline, CDR1 is SGHTA and CDR2 is FQGTGA. Trimming took 1 base from V and 5 from J, leaving 16 bases between them. The CDR3 loop spans 16 amino acids. CDR3 amino acids: CASSLIPLSRRDTQYF. Here the CDR3 DNA reads TGTGCCAGCAGCTTAATCCCGCTCTCTCGGAGAGATACGCAGTATTTT.

This clonotype appeared many times. The rearrangement uses TRBV12-5 and TRBJ2-3; D not certain. The CDR3 covers 13 residues. Trimming removed 6 bases at V and 9 bases at J, with 16 bases between. CDR1 and CDR2 from the germline V gene are LGHNT and FRNRAP. Here the CDR3 reads CASGVEAFGTQYF. The CDR3 coding sequence is TGTGCTAGTGGGGTTGAAGCTTTTGGGACGCAGTATTTT.

This clonotype was detected many times. Its ends do not fully match the called genes, so a read error is possible. This rearrangement joins TRBV7-2 to TRBJ1-2; D is uncertain. CDR3 length equals 17 residues. From germline, CDR1 is SGHTA and CDR2 FQGNSA. CDR3 nucleotide sequence: TGTGCCAGCAGCACCACCTTCAGGACCTTCTCAAACTCTGGCTACACCTTC. Translation gives CASSTTFRTFSNSGYTF. The full variable domain, completed using reference TRBV7-2 and TRBJ1-2, is GAGVSQSPSNKVTEKGKDVELRCDPISGHTALYWYRQSLGQGLEFLIYFQGNSAPDKSGLPSDRFSAERTGGSVSTLTIQRTQQEDSAVYLCASSTTFRTFSNSGYTFGSGTRLTVV.

The table lists this clonotype with many counts. The J gene is TRBJ2-7, the V gene TRBV12-3 or TRBV12-4; D ambiguous. With 6 bases removed from V and 7 bases from J, the gap between germline ends came to 16 bases. This CDR3 contains 13 residues. This chain's CDR3 is CASSLTGPWEQYF. The CDR3 DNA is TGTGCCAGCAGCCTAACGGGTCCTTGGGAGCAGTACTTC.

The table lists this clonotype with a few counts. V gene TRBV6-2 or TRBV6-3 combines with J gene TRBJ1-5; tentative D call: TRBD1 (5 bases). CDR3 length: 16 residues. CDR1 MNHEY and CDR2 SVGEGT come from the germline V gene. V was cut by 6 bases and J by 4 bases, with 19 bases left in between. DNA of the CDR3: TGTGCCAGCAGCCCCTTCGATCCAGGGCGGAATCAGCCCCAGCATTTT. It specifies CASSPFDPGRNQPQHF.

This clonotype is labeled medium-sized. This sequence joins TRBV2 and TRBJ2-1, with 7 bases that match TRBD2. This CDR3 has 14 amino acids. CDR1 and CDR2 (germline): SNHLY, FYNNEI. V gave up 8 bases and J gave up 8 bases; unmatched junction bases: 12. This CDR3 is CASRDYEAGYEQFF. The CDR3 DNA sequence: TGTGCCAGCCGCGACTATGAAGCGGGATATGAGCAGTTCTTC.

This clonotype was recorded at least ten times. This rearrangement joins TRBV5-6 to TRBJ1-1; D call uncertain. CDR1 and CDR2 from the germline V gene are SGHDT and YYEEEE. The CDR3 sequence is 16 residues long. V gave up 1 base and J gave up 0 bases, with 13 bases separating them. The CDR3 sequence: CASSLIPTLMNTEAFF. CDR3 nucleotides: TGTGCCAGCAGCTTGATTCCCACTCTCATGAACACTGAAGCTTTCTTT. The variable domain in full, completed from reference TRBV5-6 and TRBJ1-1, reads DAGVTQSPTHLIKTRGQQVTLRCSPKSGHDTVSWYQQALGQGPQFIFQYYEEEERQRGNFPDRFSGHQFPNYSSELNVNALLLGDSALYLCASSLIPTLMNTEAFFGQGTRLTVV.

This clonotype was detected ten times or more. The gene calls are TRBV7-6 and TRBJ2-7; D call uncertain. V was shortened by 5 bases and J by 3 bases, with 17 bases between the two germline ends. The CDR3 extends over 15 amino acids. Per germline, CDR1 SGHVS and CDR2 FNYEAQ. The chain's CDR3 is CASSLRNAGNYEQYF. DNA of the CDR3: TGTGCCAGCAGCCTTCGGAACGCCGGTAACTACGAGCAGTACTTC.

This clonotype was picked up many times. J is TRBJ1-2 and V is TRBV7-2; D uncertain. The CDR3 has 11 residues. Germline V CDR1 and CDR2: SGHTA, FQGNSA. The germline V and J ends were trimmed by 8 bases and 4 bases, with 8 bases remaining between them. CDR3 loop: CASGKLYGYTF. CDR3 nucleotides: TGTGCCAGCGGAAAGCTCTATGGCTACACCTTC.

This clonotype was counted at least ten times. This sequence joins TRBV7-9 and TRBJ1-3; D not certain. The CDR3 consists of 15 residues. With 1 base removed from V and 7 bases from J, the gap between germline ends came to 14 bases. Germline assignment: CDR1 SEHNR and CDR2 FQNEAQ (reference sequence). The CDR3 nucleotides read TGTGCCAGCAGCTTAGTGGCGGGAGAGTGGAACACCATATATTTT. Encoded protein: CASSLVAGEWNTIYF.

The sample holds many counts of this clonotype. V gene TRBV6-5 combines with J gene TRBJ2-7; 8 bases align to TRBD1. The CDR3 extends over 13 amino acids. Germline CDR1 reads MNHEY; CDR2 reads SVGAGI. The V gene end was trimmed by 6 bases and the J gene end by 6 bases; junction bases not matched to a gene: 7. CDR3 DNA: TGTGCCAGCAGGGGACAGGTATTCTCCGAGCAGTACTTC. This translates into CASRGQVFSEQYF.

The sample holds many counts of this clonotype. At one of its ends the junction is not consistent with the germline gene, which may arise from a read error. V gene TRBV11-2 combines with J gene TRBJ2-5; TRBD1 is a possible D gene (6 bases). The V gene's germline CDR1 is SGHAT and CDR2 FQNNGV. The CDR3 sequence is 13 residues long. The CDR3 sequence is CASGLQGLETQYF. The DNA for the CDR3 is TGTGCCAGCGGCTTACAGGGCTTAGAGACCCAGTACTTC. The variable domain in full, completed from reference TRBV11-2 and TRBJ2-5, reads EAGVAQSPRYKIIEKRQSVAFWCNPISGHATLYWYQQILGQGPKLLIQFQNNGVVDDSQLPKDRFSAERLKGVDSTLKIQPAKLEDSAVYLCASGLQGLETQYFGPGTRLLVL.

The chain links TRBV12-3 or TRBV12-4 to TRBJ2-1; D is uncertain. Deletions cut 6 bases from V and 8 bases from J, with 11 bases between. This CDR3 contains 12 residues. Here the CDR3 reads CASSWGVDEQFF. CDR3 DNA sequence: TGTGCCAGCAGCTGGGGTGTGGATGAGCAGTTCTTC.